These 19 T cell receptor beta chains originate from one sample sequenced in a study of identical twins. A single record per CDR3 protein comes from TCRdb applying MiXCR to the 5' RACE reads. Among 1.5 million to 2 million distinct CDR3 sequences listed, under 35% were seen once. The sequenced sample consisted of cord blood. The receptors stem from a newborn girl in good health.

This clonotype was found a few times. The chain carries TRBV5-1 and TRBJ2-1; 11 bases are shared with TRBD2. V lost 4 bases to trimming and J lost 5 bases; unmatched junction nucleotides: 8. Germline CDR1 SGHRS, CDR2 YFSETQ. The CDR3 is made up of 16 amino acids. The chain's CDR3 is CASSAPTSGIHNEQFF. The CDR3, as DNA: TGCGCCAGCAGCGCCCCGACTAGCGGGATCCACAATGAGCAGTTCTTC. The whole variable domain, remainder taken from reference TRBV5-1 and TRBJ2-1, is KAGVTQTPRYLIKTRGQQVTLSCSPISGHRSVSWYQQTPGQGLQFLFEYFSETQRNKGNFPGRFSGRQFSNSRSEMNVSTLELGDSALYLCASSAPTSGIHNEQFFGPGTRLTVL.

This clonotype was seen more than once but under ten times. This rearrangement joins TRBV24-1 to TRBJ2-1; 9 bases line up with TRBD1. The CDR3 covers 16 residues. From germline, CDR1 is KGHDR and CDR2 SFDVKD. The V gene end was trimmed by 4 bases and the J gene end by 4 bases; junction bases not matched to a gene: 7. CDR3 sequence reads: CATSEVGQGGYNEQFF. The CDR3 DNA is TGTGCCACCAGTGAGGTGGGACAGGGAGGATACAATGAGCAGTTCTTC.

This clonotype was observed many times. The chain couples TRBV12-3 or TRBV12-4 to TRBJ2-5; 8 nucleotides agree with TRBD2. The CDR3 totals 14 residues. The V gene end was trimmed by 0 bases and the J gene end by 4 bases; junction bases not matched to a gene: 1. This chain's CDR3 is CASSLALAVETQYF. The CDR3 bases are TGTGCCAGCAGTTTAGCACTAGCGGTAGAGACCCAGTACTTC.

The chain combines TRBV20-1 with TRBJ2-1; D might be TRBD1 (5 bases). The V end lost 2 bases, the J end lost 3 bases, and 11 bases lay between the germline ends. CDR3 size: 14 residues. Germline CDR1 DFQATT, CDR2 SNEGSKA (reference sequence). CDR3: CSARYVQGYNEQFF. The DNA for the CDR3 is TGCAGTGCTAGATACGTTCAGGGCTACAATGAGCAGTTCTTC.

The chain recombines TRBV2 with TRBJ2-7; 7 nucleotides align to TRBD2. Looked up from germline, CDR1 is SNHLY and CDR2 is FYNNEI. The V and J ends lost 8 bases and 0 bases, in that order; junction bases with no gene match: 13. The CDR3 runs 16 residues. In DNA, the CDR3 is TGTGCCAGCTCTCGACGGGCTAGCGGCAGCTCCTACGAGCAGTACTTC. Its translation is CASSRRASGSSYEQYF.

The CDR3 spells CSARDRPRGQGRGSLTEAFF. In DNA form, the CDR3 reads TGCAGTGCTAGAGATCGGCCCAGGGGGCAGGGTCGGGGGAGTTTAACTGAAGCTTTCTTT. The rearrangement joins TRBV20-1 to TRBJ1-1, with 8 bases aligning to TRBD1. V trimming: 0 bases; J trimming: 5 bases; junction bases outside the gene matches: 23. This CDR3 has 20 amino acids. The germline gives CDR1 DFQATT, CDR2 SNEGSKA (reference sequence).

In this sample, this clonotype turned up a few times. V and J are TRBV25-1 and TRBJ2-1, with D tentatively TRBD1 (6 bases). The DNA end is more similar to TRBJ2-7, so the J call may be wrong. Germline V gene data show CDR1 as MGHDK and CDR2 as SYGVNS. The length of the CDR3 is 13 residues. The CDR3 coding sequence is TGTGCCAGCAGTGAGCAACAGGGCTACGAGCAGTACTTC. Amino acid sequence: CASSEQQGYEQYF.

The chain employs TRBV29-1 and TRBJ2-5; a possible D gene is TRBD2 (5 bases). The CDR3 spans 13 residues. Germline CDR1 and CDR2: SQVTM and ANQGSEA. V lost 3 bases to trimming and J lost 1 base, with 9 bases between them. CDR3 in DNA: TGCAGCGTTGACGTTAGCGTCCAAGAGACCCAGTACTTC. This codes for CSVDVSVQETQYF.

This clonotype showed up just a few times. The chain employs TRBV20-1 and TRBJ1-2, with 7 bases identical to TRBD1. This CDR3 contains 13 residues. Looked up from germline, CDR1 is DFQATT and CDR2 is SNEGSKA (reference sequence). Trimming cost V 4 bases and J 8 bases; bases outside gene matches: 10. CDR3 sequence: CSAKIDRAEGYTF. In nucleotides, the CDR3 is TGCAGTGCTAAGATCGACAGGGCCGAGGGCTACACCTTC.

This clonotype was counted many times. One end of the junction fails to match germline, which may point to a read error. The genes are TRBV12-3 or TRBV12-4 and TRBJ1-4; no clear D gene. This CDR3 spans 11 amino acids. CDR3 coding DNA: TGTGCCAGCCGTTTAGCTGAAAAACTGTTTTTT. Translating gives CASRLAEKLFF.

The sample holds a few counts of this clonotype. The rearrangement joins TRBV24-1 to TRBJ1-2; no clear D. The CDR3 spans 14 residues. Trimming removed 6 bases at V and 2 bases at J, with 12 bases between. The germline V gene encodes CDR1 KGHDR and CDR2 SFDVKD. CDR3 coding DNA: TGTGCCACCAGTCCCCCTACAGTCAACTATGGCTACACCTTC. As protein: CATSPPTVNYGYTF.

Turning to this clonotype: With only one base between it and a far larger clone, this is likely a read error. This chain links TRBV20-1 with TRBJ1-5, with D possibly matching TRBD1 (5 bases). V was cut by 3 bases and J by 1 base, with 7 bases left in between. CDR1 and CDR2 from the germline V gene are DFQATT and SNEGSKA (reference sequence). The CDR3 totals 13 residues. As DNA, the CDR3 is TGCAGTGCTAGGGGGGAGAGCAATCAGCCCCAGCATTTT. Encoded protein: CSARGESNQPQHF.

The V gene is TRBV4-1, the J gene TRBJ2-3; D possibly corresponds to TRBD2 (5 bases). Germline values: CDR1 MGHRA, CDR2 YSYEKL. The V end was cut by 1 base, the J end by 3 bases, with 17 bases between. The CDR3 totals 17 residues. The CDR3 bases are TGCGCCAGCAGCCAAGTTGCGGGTTCTTTGTCGACAGATACGCAGTATTTT. Translation: CASSQVAGSLSTDTQYF.

The V call is TRBV12-3 or TRBV12-4, the J call TRBJ1-5, with TRBD1 matching 7 bases. The CDR3 has 14 amino acids. V was pared by 6 bases and J by 2 bases, with 4 bases of the junction left unmatched. The CDR3 is CASRLTGGNQPQHF. The CDR3 bases are TGTGCCAGCAGACTCACAGGGGGCAATCAGCCCCAGCATTTT.

Only a few counts were recorded for this clonotype. V gene TRBV27 combines with J gene TRBJ2-7; 7 bases fit TRBD1. V was pared by 8 bases and J by 3 bases, with 7 bases of the junction left unmatched. The CDR3 totals 13 residues. CDR1 is MNHEY, CDR2 SMNVEV, per germline (reference sequence). Here the CDR3 DNA reads TGTGCCAGCCAAACAGGGGTGGGCTACGAGCAGTACTTC. Protein product: CASQTGVGYEQYF.

Of note for this clonotype: This sequence may be a read error, since a much larger clone differs from it by one base. The V gene is TRBV29-1, the J gene TRBJ1-2; D unclear. The CDR3 runs to 10 residues. Germline CDR1 is SQVTM and CDR2 is ANQGSEA. The CDR3 DNA follows: TGCAGCGTCGGGAGCGATGGCTACATCTTC. Protein product: CSVGSDGYIF.

This chain connects TRBV28 to TRBJ1-2; D possibly corresponds to TRBD1 (6 bases). Trimming cost V 3 bases and J 2 bases, with 13 bases left between them. CDR3 length: 15 amino acids. In germline, CDR1 is MDHEN, CDR2 SYDVKM. In nucleotides, the CDR3 is TGTGCCAGCAGTTTCCCTTGGGGGGCGAACTATGGCTACACCTTC. It specifies CASSFPWGANYGYTF.

The sample holds a few counts of this clonotype. The chain joins TRBV13 to TRBJ2-3; 9 nucleotides match TRBD2. This CDR3 contains 18 residues. The germline V gene encodes CDR1 PRHDT and CDR2 FYEKMQ (reference sequence). The ends lost 0 bases at V and 5 bases at J; junction bases unmatched: 12. CDR3 protein: CASSLGRALAGYGDTQYF. The CDR3 DNA follows: TGTGCCAGCAGCTTAGGGCGTGCGCTAGCGGGGTATGGAGATACGCAGTATTTT.

With respect to this clonotype: The junction and the germline gene differ at one end; a read error may be behind it. The chain carries TRBV28 and TRBJ2-6, with a weak D call TRBD1 (5 bases). The V gene's germline CDR1 is MDHEN and CDR2 SYDVKM. This CDR3 comprises 15 residues. The CDR3 region is CASRSPGSGADVLTF. CDR3 DNA: TGTGCCAGCAGAAGTCCGGGCTCTGGGGCCGACGTCCTGACTTTC.